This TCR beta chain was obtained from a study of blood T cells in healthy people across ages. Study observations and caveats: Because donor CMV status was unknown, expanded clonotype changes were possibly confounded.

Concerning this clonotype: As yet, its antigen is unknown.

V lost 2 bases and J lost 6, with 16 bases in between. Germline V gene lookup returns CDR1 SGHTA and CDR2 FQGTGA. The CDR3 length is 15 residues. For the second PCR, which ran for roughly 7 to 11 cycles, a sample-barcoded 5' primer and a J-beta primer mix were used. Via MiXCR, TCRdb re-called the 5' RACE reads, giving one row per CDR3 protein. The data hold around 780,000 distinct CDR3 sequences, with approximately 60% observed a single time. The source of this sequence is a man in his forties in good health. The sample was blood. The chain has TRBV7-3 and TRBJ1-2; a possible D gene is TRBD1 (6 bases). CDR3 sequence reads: CASSLSPGAGDGYTF. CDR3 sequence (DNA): TGTGCCAGCAGCTTATCACCGGGGGCTGGAGATGGCTACACCTTC.